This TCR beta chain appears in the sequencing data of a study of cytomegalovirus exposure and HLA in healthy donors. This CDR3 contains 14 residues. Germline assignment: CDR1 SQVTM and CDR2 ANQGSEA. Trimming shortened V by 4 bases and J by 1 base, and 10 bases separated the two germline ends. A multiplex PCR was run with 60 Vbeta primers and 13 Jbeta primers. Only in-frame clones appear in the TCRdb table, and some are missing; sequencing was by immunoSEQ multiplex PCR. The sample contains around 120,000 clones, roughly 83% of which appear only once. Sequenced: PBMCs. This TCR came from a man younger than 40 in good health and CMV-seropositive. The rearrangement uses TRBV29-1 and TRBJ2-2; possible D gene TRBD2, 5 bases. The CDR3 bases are TGCAGCGTTGTCTGGACTGAGAACACCGGGGAGCTGTTTTTT. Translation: CSVVWTENTGELFF.